This T cell receptor (beta chain) is drawn from a study of memory CD4+ T cells and cytomegalovirus serostatus. The protocol was immunoSEQ multiplex PCR, while the TCRdb copy is restricted to in-frame clones and leaves out a portion. Of tens of thousands of clones in the sample, 80% to 85% are singletons; the top ten hold about 1%. This clone showed up just a few times. Its target is unknown. The sort gate was single viable CD3+CD4+CD8-CD45RO+ cells for memory CD4+ T cells. Total CD4+ T cells were enriched by CD4 positive selection. Findings of the study overall: CD4+ memory repertoires contained 67 of 164 reported CMV TCRbeta sequences.

The receptor was isolated from an adult in good health and CMV-seronegative. The sequenced material came from memory CD4+ T cells from blood.

CDR3 protein: CASSPGPSNTEAFF. For the CDR3, the DNA is TGTGCCAGCTCACCAGGCCCCTCGAACACTGAAGCTTTCTTT. V usage is TRBV18 and J usage is TRBJ1-1; no reliable D call. CDR3 length: 14 amino acids. The V gene lost 2 bases and the J gene lost 1 base, with 8 bases spanning the gap. The germline gives CDR1 KGHSH, CDR2 LQKENI.